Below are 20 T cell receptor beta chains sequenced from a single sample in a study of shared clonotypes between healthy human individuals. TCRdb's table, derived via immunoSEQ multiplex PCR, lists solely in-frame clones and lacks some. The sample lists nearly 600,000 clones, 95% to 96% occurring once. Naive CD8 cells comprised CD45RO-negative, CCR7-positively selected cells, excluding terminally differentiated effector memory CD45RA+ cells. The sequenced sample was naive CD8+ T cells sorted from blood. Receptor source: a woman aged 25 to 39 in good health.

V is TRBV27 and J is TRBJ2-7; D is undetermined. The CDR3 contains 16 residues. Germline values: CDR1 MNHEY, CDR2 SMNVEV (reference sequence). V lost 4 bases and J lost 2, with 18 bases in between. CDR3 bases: TGTGCCAGCAGTTCACCACCAACCCGGGTGCCCTACGAGCAGTACTTC. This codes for CASSSPPTRVPYEQYF.

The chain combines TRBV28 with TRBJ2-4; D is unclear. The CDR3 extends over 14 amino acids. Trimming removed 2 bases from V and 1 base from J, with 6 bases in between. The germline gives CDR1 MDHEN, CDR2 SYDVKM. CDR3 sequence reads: CASSLRRAKNIQYF. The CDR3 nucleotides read TGTGCCAGCAGTTTAAGGCGGGCCAAAAACATTCAGTACTTC.

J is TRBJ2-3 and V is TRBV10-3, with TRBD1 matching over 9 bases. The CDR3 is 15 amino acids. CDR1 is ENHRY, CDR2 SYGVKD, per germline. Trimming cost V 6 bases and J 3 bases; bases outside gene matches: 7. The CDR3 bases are TGTGCCATCAGGAACCGGGACAGGGTTACAGATACGCAGTATTTT. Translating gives CAIRNRDRVTDTQYF.

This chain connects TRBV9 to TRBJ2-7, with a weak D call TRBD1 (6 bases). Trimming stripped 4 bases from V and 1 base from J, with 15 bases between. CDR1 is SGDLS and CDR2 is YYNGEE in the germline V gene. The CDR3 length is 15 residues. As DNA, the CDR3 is TGTGCCAGCAGCTCGACAGGCGCTACATCCTACGAGCAGTACTTC. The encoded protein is CASSSTGATSYEQYF.

This CDR3 reads CAWYTGGTEAFF. CDR3 DNA sequence: TGTGCCTGGTACACAGGGGGCACTGAAGCTTTCTTT. The chain is built from TRBV30 and TRBJ1-1; 8 bases align to TRBD1. This CDR3 is 12 amino acids long. CDR1 is GTSNPN, CDR2 SVGIG, per germline (reference sequence). The junction had 3 bases not matched to a gene; V was cut back by 5 bases and J by 4 bases.

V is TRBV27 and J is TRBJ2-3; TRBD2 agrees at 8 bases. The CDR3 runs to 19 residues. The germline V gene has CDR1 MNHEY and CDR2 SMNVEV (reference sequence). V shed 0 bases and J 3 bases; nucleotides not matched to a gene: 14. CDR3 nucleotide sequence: TGTGCCAGCAGTTTATCTATAGCATTAACGGGAGGGCCAACAGATACGCAGTATTTT. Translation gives CASSLSIALTGGPTDTQYF.

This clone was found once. CDR3 DNA: TGTGCCAGCAGGCAGGGTGAGGGGAACACTGAAGCTTTCTTT. Translating gives CASRQGEGNTEAFF. This chain uses TRBV27 with TRBJ1-1; D possibly corresponds to TRBD1 (5 bases). The V and J ends lost 6 bases and 1 base respectively, with 12 bases between them. Per the germline V gene, CDR1 is MNHEY and CDR2 is SMNVEV (reference sequence). CDR3 length equals 14 residues.

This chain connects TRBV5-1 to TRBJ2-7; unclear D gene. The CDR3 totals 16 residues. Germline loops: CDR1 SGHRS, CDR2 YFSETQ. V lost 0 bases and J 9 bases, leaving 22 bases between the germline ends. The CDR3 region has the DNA TGCGCCAGCAGCTTGGCCGACTCGGGCCTGGATCGTTGGCAGTACTTC. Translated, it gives CASSLADSGLDRWQYF.

Written as DNA, the CDR3 is TGTGCCAGCAGCTTGGCCGGTGGGGACGGCTATGGCTACACCTTC. Its protein product is CASSLAGGDGYGYTF. The chain joins TRBV5-6 to TRBJ1-2; maybe TRBD1 (5 bases). The germline CDR1 and CDR2 sequences are SGHDT and YYEEEE. V shed 0 bases and J shed 4 bases, with 13 bases lying between them. The CDR3 has 15 amino acids.

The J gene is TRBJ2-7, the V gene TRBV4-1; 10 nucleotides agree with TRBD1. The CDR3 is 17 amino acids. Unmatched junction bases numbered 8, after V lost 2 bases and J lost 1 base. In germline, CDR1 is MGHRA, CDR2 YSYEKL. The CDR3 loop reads CASSQPGQGIRSYEQYF. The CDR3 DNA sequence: TGCGCCAGCAGCCAACCGGGACAGGGGATTCGGTCCTACGAGCAGTACTTC.

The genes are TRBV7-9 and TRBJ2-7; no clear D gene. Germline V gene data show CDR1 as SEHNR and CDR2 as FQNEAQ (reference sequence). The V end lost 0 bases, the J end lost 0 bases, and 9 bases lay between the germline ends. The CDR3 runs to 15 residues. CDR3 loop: CASSLAPVDSYEQYF. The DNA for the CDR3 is TGTGCCAGCAGCTTAGCGCCAGTCGACTCCTACGAGCAGTACTTC.

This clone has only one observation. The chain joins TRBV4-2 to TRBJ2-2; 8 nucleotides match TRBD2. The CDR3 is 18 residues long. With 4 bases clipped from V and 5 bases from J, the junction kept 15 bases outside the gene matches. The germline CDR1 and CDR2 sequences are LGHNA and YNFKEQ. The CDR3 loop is CASSPSQTSGSVTGELFF. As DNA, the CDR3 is TGTGCCAGCAGCCCCTCACAAACCAGCGGGAGCGTTACCGGGGAGCTGTTTTTT.

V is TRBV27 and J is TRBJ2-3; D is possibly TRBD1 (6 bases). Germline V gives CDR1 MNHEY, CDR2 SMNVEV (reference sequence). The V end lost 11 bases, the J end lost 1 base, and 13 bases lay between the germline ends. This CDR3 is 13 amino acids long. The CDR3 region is CASGVPRTDTQYF. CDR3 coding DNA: TGTGCCTCAGGGGTCCCTCGCACAGATACGCAGTATTTT.

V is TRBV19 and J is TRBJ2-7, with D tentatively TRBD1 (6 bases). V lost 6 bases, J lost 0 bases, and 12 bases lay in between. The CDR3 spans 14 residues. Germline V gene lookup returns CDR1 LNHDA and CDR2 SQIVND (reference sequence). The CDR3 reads CASSPGTNSYEQYF. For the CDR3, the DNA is TGTGCCAGTAGCCCCGGGACAAACTCCTACGAGCAGTACTTC.

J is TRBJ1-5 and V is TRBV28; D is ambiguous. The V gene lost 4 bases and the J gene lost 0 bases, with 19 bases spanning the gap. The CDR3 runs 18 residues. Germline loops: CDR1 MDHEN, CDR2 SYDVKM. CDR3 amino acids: CASSYRRAATYSNQPQHF. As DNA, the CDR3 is TGTGCCAGCAGTTACCGTAGGGCAGCGACATATAGCAATCAGCCCCAGCATTTT.

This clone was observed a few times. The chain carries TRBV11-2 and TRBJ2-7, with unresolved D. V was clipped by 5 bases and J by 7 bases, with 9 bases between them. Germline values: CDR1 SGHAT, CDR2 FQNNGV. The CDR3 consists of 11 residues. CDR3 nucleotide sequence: TGTGCCAGCAGCAATAACGGTGAGCAGTACTTC. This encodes CASSNNGEQYF.

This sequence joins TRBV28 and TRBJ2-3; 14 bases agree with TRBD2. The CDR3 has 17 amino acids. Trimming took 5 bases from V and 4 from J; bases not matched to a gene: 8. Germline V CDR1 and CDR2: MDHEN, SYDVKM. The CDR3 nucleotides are TGTGCCAGCAGTGCCTGGGGACTAGCGGGAGTAGCAGATACGCAGTATTTT. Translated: CASSAWGLAGVADTQYF.

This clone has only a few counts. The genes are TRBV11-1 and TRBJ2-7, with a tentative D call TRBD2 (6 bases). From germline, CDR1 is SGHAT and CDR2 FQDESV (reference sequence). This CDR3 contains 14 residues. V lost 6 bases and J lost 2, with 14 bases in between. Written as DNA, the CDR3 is TGTGCCAGCAGTCACGGGCGGGGAGCCTACGAGCAGTACTTC. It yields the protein CASSHGRGAYEQYF.

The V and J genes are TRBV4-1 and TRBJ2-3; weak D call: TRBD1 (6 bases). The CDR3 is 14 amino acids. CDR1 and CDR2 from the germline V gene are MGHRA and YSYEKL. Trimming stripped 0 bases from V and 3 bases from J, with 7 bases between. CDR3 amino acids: CASSQDQGTDTQYF. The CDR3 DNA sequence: TGCGCCAGCAGCCAAGATCAGGGGACAGATACGCAGTATTTT.

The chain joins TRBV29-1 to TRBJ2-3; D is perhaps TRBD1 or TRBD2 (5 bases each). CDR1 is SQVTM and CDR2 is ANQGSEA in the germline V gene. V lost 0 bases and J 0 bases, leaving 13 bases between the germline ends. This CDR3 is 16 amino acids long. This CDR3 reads CSVEDPGSPSTDTQYF. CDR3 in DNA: TGCAGCGTTGAAGATCCAGGGAGCCCAAGCACAGATACGCAGTATTTT.